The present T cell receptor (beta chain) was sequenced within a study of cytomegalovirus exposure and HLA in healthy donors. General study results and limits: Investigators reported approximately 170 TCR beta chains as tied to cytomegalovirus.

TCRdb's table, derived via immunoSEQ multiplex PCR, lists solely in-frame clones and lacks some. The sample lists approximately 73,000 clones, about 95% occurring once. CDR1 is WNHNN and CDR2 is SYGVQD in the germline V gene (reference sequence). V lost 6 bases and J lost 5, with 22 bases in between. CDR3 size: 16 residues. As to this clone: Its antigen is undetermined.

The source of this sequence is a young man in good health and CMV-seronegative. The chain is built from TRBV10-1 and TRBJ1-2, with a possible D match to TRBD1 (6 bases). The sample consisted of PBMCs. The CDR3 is CASRAQTGTLPYGYTF. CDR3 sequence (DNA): TGCGCCAGCAGGGCCCAAACCGGGACACTACCATATGGCTACACCTTC.